The 20 T cell receptor beta chains listed next were all sequenced from one sample in a study of blood T cell repertoires in COVID-19. This table comes from immunoSEQ multiplex PCR, and its TCRdb copy is limited to in-frame clones, with some not included. Here the sample spans hundreds of thousands of clones, approximately 88% being singletons. The sequenced sample consisted of peripheral blood. The source is a woman in her twenties or thirties with COVID-19, enrolled during active disease.

The CDR3 region is CASSLGVAGGPWEQFF. The CDR3 region has the DNA TGTGCCAGCAGCTTAGGTGTCGCGGGAGGGCCCTGGGAGCAGTTCTTC. The chain has TRBV7-9 and TRBJ2-1; 9 bases map to TRBD2. Germline lookup yields CDR1 SEHNR and CDR2 FQNEAQ (reference sequence). V dropped 1 base and J dropped 10; count of bases not matched to a gene: 11. This CDR3 region has 16 residues.

V gene TRBV28 combines with J gene TRBJ2-7; D is possibly TRBD1 (7 bases). Looked up from germline, CDR1 is MDHEN and CDR2 is SYDVKM. The CDR3 has 14 amino acids. V dropped 6 bases and J dropped 0 bases, with 12 bases sitting between them. The CDR3 nucleotides read TGTGCCAGCAGCAGGGGGGATAGCTCCTACGAGCAGTACGTC. Its translation: CASSRGDSSYEQYV.

The chain links TRBV10-3 to TRBJ1-2, with D possibly matching TRBD1 (6 bases). V was clipped by 6 bases and J by 9 bases, with 11 bases between them. The CDR3 has 11 amino acids. The germline V gene encodes CDR1 ENHRY and CDR2 SYGVKD. In nucleotides, the CDR3 is TGTGCCATCAGGGGGGCTGGAAGCTACACCTTC. Its protein product is CAIRGAGSYTF.

This rearrangement joins TRBV4-1 to TRBJ1-2, with D hard to call. CDR1 is MGHRA, CDR2 YSYEKL, per germline. The CDR3 loop spans 13 amino acids. The V end was cut by 0 bases, the J end by 7 bases, with 9 bases between. The CDR3 nucleotides read TGCGCCAGCAGCCAAGATAGAGTTTTTGGCTACACCTTC. Translated, it gives CASSQDRVFGYTF.

The chain links TRBV11-3 to TRBJ2-1; 10 positions agree with TRBD1. CDR1 is SGHNT and CDR2 is YENEEA in the germline V gene. With 10 bases clipped from V and 6 bases from J, the junction kept 3 bases outside the gene matches. CDR3 size: 12 residues. Here the CDR3 reads CAIRTGGNEQFF. The CDR3 DNA reads TGTGCCATTAGGACAGGGGGCAATGAGCAGTTCTTC.

This clone has only a few counts. The rearrangement joins TRBV11-3 to TRBJ2-2; D ambiguous. The CDR3 length is 14 residues. Trimming shortened V by 5 bases and J by 7 bases, and 14 bases separated the two germline ends. CDR1 and CDR2 from the germline V gene are SGHNT and YENEEA. For the CDR3, the DNA is TGTGCCAGCAGCCTGCAGACCTCTAGCGGGGAGCTGTTTTTT. Translating gives CASSLQTSSGELFF.

The gene calls are TRBV24-1 and TRBJ2-1; unclear D gene. CDR1 and CDR2 from the germline V gene are KGHDR and SFDVKD. Trimming left V 5 bases short and J 0 bases short, with 16 bases between. This CDR3 comprises 17 residues. The CDR3 sequence is CATSAHPVSSSYNEQFF. The CDR3 DNA is TGTGCCACCAGTGCCCATCCGGTGTCGAGCTCCTACAATGAGCAGTTCTTC.

The CDR3 region is CASSPEGAAIYGYTF. CDR3 nucleotides: TGTGCCAGCAGCCCCGAAGGAGCAGCAATTTATGGCTACACCTTC. The chain employs TRBV5-5 and TRBJ1-2; D is uncertain. The CDR3 has 15 residues. Germline V gives CDR1 SGHKS, CDR2 YYEKEE (reference sequence). Trimming shortened V by 4 bases and J by 5 bases, and 18 bases separated the two germline ends.

This rearrangement joins TRBV5-4 to TRBJ2-3; 9 bases agree with TRBD2. Germline V gene lookup returns CDR1 SGHNT and CDR2 YYREEE (reference sequence). Germline trimming cut 4 bases from V and 5 bases from J; bases unmatched to any gene: 11. The CDR3 totals 16 residues. CDR3 in DNA: TGTGCCAGCAGCATACTTAGCGGGGGAGTGTTAGATACGCAGTATTTT. Translation: CASSILSGGVLDTQYF.

This chain links TRBV2 with TRBJ2-1, with a tentative D call TRBD2 (6 bases). Germline CDR1 SNHLY, CDR2 FYNNEI. The CDR3 length is 14 residues. The V and J ends lost 1 base and 10 bases respectively, with 14 bases between them. CDR3 DNA sequence: TGTGCCAGCAGTGAAGGGGGGGAGATGAGGGAGCAGTTCTTC. It yields the protein CASSEGGEMREQFF.

CDR3 in amino acids: CAWSPHNTGELFF. Written as DNA, the CDR3 is TGTGCCTGGAGTCCCCATAACACCGGGGAGCTGTTTTTT. The chain carries TRBV30 and TRBJ2-2, with D unresolved. The V gene lost 2 bases and the J gene lost 2 bases, with 6 bases spanning the gap. Looked up from germline, CDR1 is GTSNPN and CDR2 is SVGIG (reference sequence). The CDR3 covers 13 residues.

CDR3 sequence (DNA): TGTGCCAGCAGCTTAAGGACAGGGTTCGTGGATTCACCCCTCCACTTT. Translation gives CASSLRTGFVDSPLHF. The rearrangement joins TRBV7-9 to TRBJ1-6; 8 bases fit TRBD1. Germline V gene data show CDR1 as SEHNR and CDR2 as FQNEAQ (reference sequence). V trimming: 2 bases; J trimming: 8 bases; junction bases outside the gene matches: 8. CDR3 length: 16 amino acids.

The chain employs TRBV7-9 and TRBJ1-2; TRBD1 aligns across 8 bases. The ends lost 5 bases at V and 2 bases at J; junction bases unmatched: 10. The germline V gene has CDR1 SEHNR and CDR2 FQNEAQ (reference sequence). The CDR3 is made up of 16 amino acids. The chain's CDR3 is CASSTRTGTANYGYTF. In DNA form, the CDR3 reads TGTGCCAGCAGCACCCGGACAGGGACGGCCAACTATGGCTACACCTTC.

The CDR3 spells CASSWTGDTEAFF. CDR3 coding DNA: TGTGCCAGCAGCTGGACAGGGGACACTGAAGCTTTCTTT. The chain combines TRBV7-8 with TRBJ1-1; TRBD1 matches 9 bases. This CDR3 contains 13 residues. With 4 bases clipped from V and 3 bases from J, the junction kept 0 bases outside the gene matches. Germline V gene sequence: CDR1 SGHVS, CDR2 FQNEAQ.

This clone was recorded once. The rearrangement links TRBV27 to TRBJ2-2; TRBD2 is a possible D gene (5 bases). V lost 2 bases to trimming and J lost 6 bases, with 13 bases between them. The CDR3 has 15 amino acids. Germline values: CDR1 MNHEY, CDR2 SMNVEV (reference sequence). CDR3 sequence: CASSLTRVRAGELFF. CDR3 DNA sequence: TGTGCCAGCAGTTTAACGAGGGTTAGGGCCGGGGAGCTGTTTTTT.

This rearrangement joins TRBV24-1 to TRBJ2-7; TRBD1 aligns across 8 bases. Germline CDR1 reads KGHDR; CDR2 reads SFDVKD. The CDR3 loop spans 17 amino acids. V gave up 4 bases and J gave up 1 base; unmatched junction bases: 11. In DNA, the CDR3 is TGTGCCACCAGTGACCCTTCAGGGGGCACTTTGTCCTACGAGCAGTACTTC. This translates into CATSDPSGGTLSYEQYF.

J is TRBJ2-1 and V is TRBV11-2, with D unresolved. Looked up from germline, CDR1 is SGHAT and CDR2 is FQNNGV. V gave up 1 base and J gave up 8 bases, with 9 bases separating them. This CDR3 is built from 13 residues. The CDR3 DNA is TGTGCCAGCAGCTTAGGTGGCGGAGATGAGCAGTTCTTC. Encoded protein: CASSLGGGDEQFF. Based on the CDR3 plus reference TRBV11-2 and TRBJ2-1, the full variable domain is EAGVAQSPRYKIIEKRQSVAFWCNPISGHATLYWYQQILGQGPKLLIQFQNNGVVDDSQLPKDRFSAERLKGVDSTLKIQPAKLEDSAVYLCASSLGGGDEQFFGPGTRLTVL.

This clone was seen only a few times. This chain joins TRBV19 and TRBJ1-1; the D is unclear. Trimming took off 0 bases at V and 1 base at J, with 9 bases between the two ends. Germline CDR1 LNHDA, CDR2 SQIVND (reference sequence). The CDR3 is made up of 15 amino acids. The CDR3 DNA follows: TGTGCCAGTAGTATAGATATCGCAGGGAACACTGAAGCTTTCTTT. This translates into CASSIDIAGNTEAFF. Full variable domain (rest looked up from reference TRBV19 and TRBJ1-1): DGGITQSPKYLFRKEGQNVTLSCEQNLNHDAMYWYRQDPGQGLRLIYYSQIVNDFQKGDIAEGYSVSREKKESFPLTVTSAQKNPTAFYLCASSIDIAGNTEAFFGQGTRLTVV.

The count of this clone is one. J is TRBJ2-3 and V is TRBV28, with 8 positions matching TRBD2. V was clipped by 5 bases and J by 3 bases; unmatched bases: 7. CDR1 and CDR2 from the germline V gene are MDHEN and SYDVKM. This CDR3 contains 15 residues. The CDR3 loop is CASSPETSVTDTQYF. The DNA for the CDR3 is TGTGCCAGCAGTCCGGAGACTAGCGTTACAGATACGCAGTATTTT.

The rearrangement links TRBV30 to TRBJ2-5; 14 bases agree with TRBD2. The CDR3 has 15 residues. Per germline, CDR1 GTSNPN and CDR2 SVGIG (reference sequence). After removal of 4 bases from V and 5 bases from J, the junction contained 6 bases not matched to a gene. For the CDR3, the DNA is TGTGCCTGGACTCCGGGGACTAGCGGGAGTGAGACCCAGTACTTC. It is translated as CAWTPGTSGSETQYF.